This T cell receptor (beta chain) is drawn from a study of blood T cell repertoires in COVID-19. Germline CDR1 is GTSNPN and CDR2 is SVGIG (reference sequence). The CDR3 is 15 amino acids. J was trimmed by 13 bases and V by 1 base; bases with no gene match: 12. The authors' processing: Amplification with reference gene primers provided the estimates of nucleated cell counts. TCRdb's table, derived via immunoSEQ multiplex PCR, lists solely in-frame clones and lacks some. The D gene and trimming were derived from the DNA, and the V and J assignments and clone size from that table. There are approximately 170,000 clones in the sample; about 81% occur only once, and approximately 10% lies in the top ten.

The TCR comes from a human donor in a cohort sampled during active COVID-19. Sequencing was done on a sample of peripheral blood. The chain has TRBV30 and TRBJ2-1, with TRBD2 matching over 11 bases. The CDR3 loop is CAWSEAASGGITQFF. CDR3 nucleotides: TGTGCCTGGAGTGAGGCGGCTAGCGGGGGGATCACCCAGTTCTTC. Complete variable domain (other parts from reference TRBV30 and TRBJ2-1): SQTIHQWPATLVQPVGSPLSLECTVEGTSNPNLYWYRQAAGRGLQLLFYSVGIGQISSEVPQNLSASRPQDRQFILSSKKLLLSDSGFYLCAWSEAASGGITQFFGPGTRLTVL.